This entry features one TCR beta chain sequence. Its antigen specificity is not known. Gene names and germline sequences refer to the mouse in this case. From the germline J gene comes the end of the CDR3, since the read stops 1 residue before it. Read against the paper, the sample's time point label means: mouse harvest day 7 after allogeneic transplant. Mouse grafts combined 10^7 T-cell-depleted bone marrow cells with 10^6 splenic CD5+ T cells, given via tail vein injection. Mouse GVHD was modeled in a major MHC-mismatch B6 (H2b) into BALB/c (H2d) model, with tissues profiled at day 7 or 14. Mouse tissues and retro-orbital blood were harvested on day 7 or 14 post-transplant using separate sterile tools per animal; livers were flushed beforehand. Before genomic DNA isolation with the DNeasy Blood & Tissue Kit, mouse tissues were minced using razor blades in buffered saline. The germline V gene encodes CDR1 KGHPV and CDR2 FQNQEV (reference sequence). Cut back by 3 bases and 3 bases, the V and J ends lie 9 bases apart. The CDR3 has 13 amino acids, counting the end cysteine and phenylalanine. The CDR3 was read in part: 36 bases, with the frame set at base 1.

Library prep was done by the immunoSEQ multiplex PCR assay. Adaptive Biotechnologies performed the TCRbeta CDR3 sequencing at survey depth and reported CDR3 sequences, V/J genes, productive frequency and template counts. Amplification of TCR beta CDR3 regions started from genomic DNA instead of RNA. Concerning the study's data processing: Jensen-Shannon divergence served to quantify pairwise repertoire overlap between tissues, with 0 meaning identical and 1 meaning complete divergence. Tissues were grouped by single-linkage agglomerative hierarchical clustering of pairwise JSD values, and the clustering results were shown as dendrograms. GLIPH2 was run on all patient samples with simulation_depth 1000, kmer_min_depth 3, cdr3_length_cutoff 8, keeping groups with more than two unique CDR3s. A standardized tissue-overlap score extrapolated Jaccard GLIPH-group overlap across patients to a standard repertoire size of 1000 clones. To look at how diversity was associated with clinical or experimental variables, linear mixed-effect models were used, with tissue treated as a fixed effect and individual treated as a random effect. Sourced from immuneACCESS, this table was stored by TCRdb with only in-frame sequences that have V and J called. A share of the clones is absent; for the studies checked, an unresolved V gene accounts for under half, and the remainder has no known explanation. V, J and clone size derive from that table, while D and trimming were established from the DNA sequence. Recorded for this sample are 8,500 to 9,000 clones; 35% to 50% of them occurred a single time. The ten top clones hold 1.3% to 1.5% of the sample.

This sample stems from a study of tissue T cells after allogeneic stem cell transplantation (dated by TCRdb to 2022 to 2024). Looking at the study overall: The study profiled TCR beta repertoires in many tissues obtained from research autopsies of patients with and without GVHD, and also in mouse models of GVHD. On the human side, the study was prospective and observational, with no blinding or randomization.

The paper's findings and limits, for the study overall: Within patients, how anatomically similar tissues were was a major factor shaping TCR repertoire composition, regardless of disease or transplant status. The study did not determine which tissue TCRs were alloreactive or antigen-specific, and some clones might have been persisting host cells. A small and clinically heterogeneous patient cohort was studied, and sampling depth was acknowledged as a limitation. In both patients and mice, T cells from blood and spleen covered only a limited part of the TCR repertoire found in tissues. Only a few T cell clones appeared in more than one patient, yet motif-based clustering showed tissue-specific repertoire signatures that were shared between patients.

The sample consisted of skin. The source of this sequence is a female BALB/c mouse given C57BL/6 T cells with graft-versus-host disease after an allogeneic hematopoietic cell transplant. The chain couples TRBV26 to TRBJ2-7; perhaps TRBD2 is the D gene, with 7 bases matching. For the CDR3, the sequence is CASSLGGGYEQYF. Incomplete CDR3 DNA: TGTGCCAGCAGTCTAGGGGGGGGCTATGAACAGTAC.